This entry lists 27 T cell receptor beta chains sequenced from one sample in a study of CD8+ T cells in alopecia areata. Specified treatment: oral pan-JAK inhibitor, 5-10 mg twice daily. RNA was isolated and reverse transcribed to cDNA, the sequencing template. Generated by immunoSEQ multiplex PCR, the TCRdb table keeps only in-frame clones and is missing some. The data show about 100,000 clones, around 60% seen once. This sample comprised CD8+ T cells sorted from blood, obtained at approximately week 61, from a patient treated with tofacitinib. Receptors originate from a human donor with alopecia areata.

This rearrangement joins TRBV27 to TRBJ2-7; D tentatively reads TRBD1 or TRBD2 (5 bases each). This CDR3 has 16 residues. Germline CDR1 reads MNHEY; CDR2 reads SMNVEV (reference sequence). Deletions cut 0 bases from V and 3 bases from J, with 15 bases between. Here the CDR3 reads CASSLSKGSQNYEQYF. The DNA for the CDR3 is TGTGCCAGCAGTTTATCGAAGGGGAGCCAGAACTACGAGCAGTACTTC.

The CDR3 loop reads CAWSDGTGVTEAFF. DNA of the CDR3: TGTGCCTGGAGTGACGGGACAGGGGTTACTGAAGCTTTCTTT. This rearrangement joins TRBV30 to TRBJ1-1, with 10 positions matching TRBD1. J was trimmed by 5 bases and V by 1 base; bases with no gene match: 4. CDR1 GTSNPN and CDR2 SVGIG come from the germline V gene (reference sequence). The CDR3 contains 14 residues. Full variable domain (outside the CDR3, taken from reference TRBV30 and TRBJ1-1): SQTIHQWPATLVQPVGSPLSLECTVEGTSNPNLYWYRQAAGRGLQLLFYSVGIGQISSEVPQNLSASRPQDRQFILSSKKLLLSDSGFYLCAWSDGTGVTEAFFGQGTRLTVV.

J is TRBJ1-1 and V is TRBV27, with a possible D match to TRBD1 (5 bases). Deletions cut 8 bases from V and 6 bases from J, with 19 bases between. This CDR3 contains 14 residues. Germline lookup yields CDR1 MNHEY and CDR2 SMNVEV (reference sequence). The CDR3 protein is CASRIGGTGAEAFF. The CDR3 coding sequence is TGTGCCAGCCGGATTGGGGGGACGGGGGCTGAAGCTTTCTTT.

This clone came up a few times. The rearrangement links TRBV6-5 to TRBJ1-2; D uncertain. CDR1 and CDR2 from the germline V gene are MNHEY and SVGAGI. V lost 2 bases, J lost 3 bases, and 16 bases lay in between. CDR3 length: 16 amino acids. The CDR3 loop reads CASSYQSSRLHYGYTF. Written as DNA, the CDR3 is TGTGCCAGCAGTTACCAGTCATCCAGGCTTCACTATGGCTACACCTTC.

This chain links TRBV9 with TRBJ2-7; the D gene could be TRBD1 or TRBD2 (5 bases each). Germline lookup yields CDR1 SGDLS and CDR2 YYNGEE. V was shortened by 0 bases and J by 2 bases, with 9 bases between the two germline ends. The CDR3 is 14 amino acids. The CDR3 loop reads CASSVGDGTYEQYF. CDR3 nucleotide sequence: TGTGCCAGCAGCGTAGGGGACGGCACCTACGAGCAGTACTTC.

The chain is built from TRBV2 and TRBJ1-2; 8 nucleotides match TRBD1. Germline assignment: CDR1 SNHLY and CDR2 FYNNEI. After removal of 4 bases from V and 11 bases from J, the junction contained 3 bases not matched to a gene. This CDR3 has 11 amino acids. In DNA form, the CDR3 reads TGTGCCAGCAGTGCGACAGGGGTTTACACCTTC. As protein: CASSATGVYTF.

V and J are TRBV2 and TRBJ1-1, with D unresolved. Germline lookup yields CDR1 SNHLY and CDR2 FYNNEI. V lost 5 bases and J 0 bases, leaving 10 bases between the germline ends. The CDR3 spans 14 residues. The CDR3 bases are TGTGCCAGCAGTTCTGCCAGGATGAACACTGAAGCTTTCTTT. Amino acid sequence: CASSSARMNTEAFF.

This clone was found a few times. V is TRBV29-1 and J is TRBJ1-2; unclear D gene. Germline CDR1 and CDR2: SQVTM and ANQGSEA. V was cut by 5 bases and J by 4 bases, with 14 bases left in between. CDR3 length: 13 residues. The CDR3 DNA is TGCAGCGTTTGGCAGGATCGGGGCTATGGCTACACCTTC. Translating it yields CSVWQDRGYGYTF.

The CDR3, as DNA: TGCAGTGCTAGGGTAACAGATACGCAGTATTTT. Translation gives CSARVTDTQYF. The chain recombines TRBV20-1 with TRBJ2-3, with D uncertain. The germline V gene encodes CDR1 DFQATT and CDR2 SNEGSKA (reference sequence). The V and J ends lost 3 bases and 3 bases respectively, with 4 bases between them. This CDR3 is 11 amino acids long.

The CDR3 region is CASSDSYEQYF. The CDR3 DNA is TGTGCCTCCTCGGACAGCTACGAGCAGTACTTC. V is TRBV30 and J is TRBJ2-7; D perhaps matches TRBD1 (6 bases). The length of the CDR3 is 11 residues. Germline CDR1 reads GTSNPN; CDR2 reads SVGIG (reference sequence). V was clipped by 7 bases and J by 3 bases, with 10 bases between them.

The chain employs TRBV7-2 and TRBJ2-7, with D perhaps TRBD1 (6 bases). Germline CDR1 reads SGHTA; CDR2 reads FQGNSA. The CDR3 spans 14 residues. Trimming left V 1 base short and J 6 bases short, with 13 bases between. CDR3 DNA: TGTGCCAGCAGCTTAGTGCTGGGGGCGTCCGAGCAGTACTTC. Protein sequence: CASSLVLGASEQYF.

This clone was counted only a few times. In DNA, the CDR3 is TGTGCCAGCAGATTTAACACAGACTCTGGGGCCAACGTCCTGACTTTC. It translates to CASRFNTDSGANVLTF. The V gene is TRBV2, the J gene TRBJ2-6; D ambiguous. This CDR3 has 16 amino acids. The germline gives CDR1 SNHLY, CDR2 FYNNEI. Between the trimmed V and J ends, which lost 6 bases and 0 bases, there was a span of 12 bases. Full variable domain (outside the CDR3, taken from reference TRBV2 and TRBJ2-6): EPEVTQTPSHQVTQMGQEVILRCVPISNHLYFYWYRQILGQKVEFLVSFYNNEISEKSEIFDDQFSVERPDGSNFTLKIRSTKLEDSAMYFCASRFNTDSGANVLTFGAGSRLTVL.

This sequence joins TRBV21-1 and TRBJ2-6; the listed D gene, TRBD1, was not tested against the DNA. TRBV21-1 is a listed pseudogene. The CDR3 extends over 18 amino acids. CDR3 DNA: TGTGCCAGCAGCAAAGTTGGACAGGGGGTTTCTGGGGCCAACGTCCTGACTTTC. Translation: CASSKVGQGVSGANVLTF.

About this clone: Other DNA sequences within the sample encode an identical CDR3. For the CDR3, the DNA is TGTGCCAGCAGCTCCGGAATCTCGATGGGGGATTCCCACGAGCAGTACTTC. Its translation is CASSSGISMGDSHEQYF. V and J are TRBV7-9 and TRBJ2-7, with D perhaps TRBD1 or TRBD2 (5 bases each). Per germline, CDR1 SEHNR and CDR2 FQNEAQ (reference sequence). Trimming stripped 4 bases from V and 5 bases from J, with 24 bases between. CDR3 size: 17 residues.

This chain connects TRBV4-2 to TRBJ1-5; D ambiguous. Trimming took off 0 bases at V and 8 bases at J, with 8 bases between the two ends. This CDR3 is 13 amino acids long. Germline loops: CDR1 LGHNA, CDR2 YNFKEQ. CDR3 sequence (DNA): TGTGCCAGCAGCCAAGAGGAAAGGAAGCCCCAGCATTTT. This codes for CASSQEERKPQHF.

The chain carries TRBV7-9 and TRBJ1-5; TRBD1 is a possible D gene (5 bases). Between the trimmed V and J ends, which lost 8 bases and 3 bases, there was a span of 20 bases. The CDR3 is 16 residues long. Germline lookup yields CDR1 SEHNR and CDR2 FQNEAQ (reference sequence). The CDR3 region is CASPDEGRTPNQPQHF. CDR3 nucleotides: TGTGCCAGCCCTGATGAGGGACGGACTCCCAATCAGCCCCAGCATTTT.

The chain couples TRBV11-2 to TRBJ2-7, with D possibly matching TRBD2 (6 bases). Germline V gene data show CDR1 as SGHAT and CDR2 as FQNNGV. CDR3 size: 16 residues. V lost 7 bases, J lost 2 bases, and 21 bases lay in between. CDR3 amino acids: CASNYPGGEKTYEQYF. In nucleotides, the CDR3 is TGTGCCAGCAACTACCCCGGCGGGGAAAAAACCTACGAGCAGTACTTC. Full variable domain (rest looked up from reference TRBV11-2 and TRBJ2-7): EAGVAQSPRYKIIEKRQSVAFWCNPISGHATLYWYQQILGQGPKLLIQFQNNGVVDDSQLPKDRFSAERLKGVDSTLKIQPAKLEDSAVYLCASNYPGGEKTYEQYFGPGTRLTVT.

This clone appeared a few times. The CDR3 DNA follows: TGTGCCATCAGACCGGCCGGGACAGGGGTCGAGCAGTACTTC. Translated, it gives CAIRPAGTGVEQYF. The chain carries TRBV10-3 and TRBJ2-7; TRBD1 aligns across 10 bases. Trimming cost V 6 bases and J 6 bases; bases outside gene matches: 8. Per germline, CDR1 ENHRY and CDR2 SYGVKD. This CDR3 is built from 14 residues.

This clone was seen a handful of times. This sequence joins TRBV27 and TRBJ1-5; a possible D gene is TRBD1 (6 bases). The CDR3 runs to 14 residues. CDR1 and CDR2 from the germline V gene are MNHEY and SMNVEV (reference sequence). V lost 5 bases to trimming and J lost 4 bases, with 12 bases between them. CDR3 in amino acids: CASSKGGWNQPQHF. CDR3 bases: TGTGCCAGCAGTAAAGGGGGATGGAATCAGCCCCAGCATTTT.

The chain couples TRBV20-1 to TRBJ2-7; D is uncertain. This CDR3 comprises 11 residues. CDR1 and CDR2 (germline): DFQATT, SNEGSKA (reference sequence). V was pared by 5 bases and J by 7 bases, with 12 bases between. For the CDR3, the DNA is TGCAGTGCTCCCTTTGGGGTTGAGCAGTACTTC. Amino acid sequence: CSAPFGVEQYF.

In this sample, this clone turned up once. This sequence joins TRBV5-1 and TRBJ2-7, with D tentatively TRBD1 (5 bases). Trimming pared 2 bases from V and 6 bases from J, leaving 6 bases between. Germline V gene lookup returns CDR1 SGHRS and CDR2 YFSETQ. The CDR3 spans 11 residues. The CDR3 spells CASSFQGEQYF. The CDR3 DNA reads TGCGCCAGCAGCTTTCAGGGCGAGCAGTACTTC.

The rearrangement uses TRBV30 and TRBJ2-3; 12 bases map to TRBD2. The V gene's germline CDR1 is GTSNPN and CDR2 SVGIG (reference sequence). CDR3 length equals 12 residues. Losses at the gene ends were 6 bases for V and 8 bases for J; bases not matched to a gene: 3. The DNA for the CDR3 is TGTGCCTGCCCTAGCGGGGGGGCTACGCAGTATTTT. Translation gives CACPSGGATQYF.

The V call is TRBV7-9, the J call TRBJ1-1; 8 bases are shared with TRBD1. CDR3 length equals 15 residues. J gave up 1 base and V 7 bases, and 8 bases lay outside the gene matches. The germline V gene encodes CDR1 SEHNR and CDR2 FQNEAQ (reference sequence). The CDR3 coding sequence is TGTGCCAGCACCGGGGCAGGGGGCAAGAACACTGAAGCTTTCTTT. The encoded protein is CASTGAGGKNTEAFF.

This clone was counted once. A far larger clone is just one base off, so this is likely a read error. This sequence joins TRBV7-6 and TRBJ2-7, with 10 bases matching TRBD2. The DNA end lines up better with TRBJ2-1; the J call may be wrong. This CDR3 has 20 residues. CDR1 is SGHVS and CDR2 is FNYEAQ in the germline V gene. The CDR3 coding sequence is TGTGCCAGCAGCCATAAACGCGAAATGGGGGCTAGCGGGAGCTACAATGAGCAGTTCTTC. Translating gives CASSHKREMGASGSYNEQFF.

This clone was seen a few times. The chain employs TRBV29-1 and TRBJ2-1; D is unclear. V was clipped by 1 base and J by 9 bases, with 7 bases between them. The CDR3 loop spans 11 amino acids. The V gene's germline CDR1 is SQVTM and CDR2 ANQGSEA. CDR3 coding DNA: TGCAGCGTTGAAGCTGGACCTGAGCAGTTCTTC. It codes for CSVEAGPEQFF.

This clone was seen a handful of times. The chain uses TRBV19 and TRBJ1-2; D gene unclear. CDR3 length equals 15 residues. Trimming shortened V by 3 bases and J by 4 bases, and 15 bases separated the two germline ends. Germline CDR1 reads LNHDA; CDR2 reads SQIVND (reference sequence). The CDR3, as DNA: TGTGCCAGTAGTATGCGCGGGTCCCCCATCTATGGCTACACCTTC. Amino acids: CASSMRGSPIYGYTF.

The rearrangement joins TRBV11-2 to TRBJ2-7; D gene unclear. Germline V gives CDR1 SGHAT, CDR2 FQNNGV. The CDR3 length is 12 residues. V was cut by 0 bases and J by 3 bases, with 3 bases left in between. CDR3 in amino acids: CASSLEVYEQYF. For the CDR3, the DNA is TGTGCCAGCAGCTTAGAGGTCTACGAGCAGTACTTC.